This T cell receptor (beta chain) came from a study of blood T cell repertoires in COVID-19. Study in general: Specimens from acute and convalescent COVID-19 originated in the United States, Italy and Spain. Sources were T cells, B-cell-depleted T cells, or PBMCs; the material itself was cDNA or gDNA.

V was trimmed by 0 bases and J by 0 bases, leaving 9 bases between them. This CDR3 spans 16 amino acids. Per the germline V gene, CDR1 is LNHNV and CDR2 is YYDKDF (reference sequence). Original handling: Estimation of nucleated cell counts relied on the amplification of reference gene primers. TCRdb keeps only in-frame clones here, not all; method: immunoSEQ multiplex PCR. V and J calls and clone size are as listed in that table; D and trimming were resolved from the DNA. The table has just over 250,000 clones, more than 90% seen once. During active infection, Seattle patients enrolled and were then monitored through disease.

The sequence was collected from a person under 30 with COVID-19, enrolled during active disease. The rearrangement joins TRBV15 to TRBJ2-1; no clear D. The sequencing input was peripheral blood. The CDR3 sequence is CATSRDGWSSYNEQFF. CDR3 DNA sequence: TGTGCCACCAGCAGAGATGGGTGGAGCTCCTACAATGAGCAGTTCTTC.